This T cell receptor (beta chain) derives from a study of T cells after posttransplantation cyclophosphamide. TCRdb's copy holds only in-frame clones and misses some; the assay was immunoSEQ multiplex PCR. Of tens of thousands of clones in the sample, more than 70% are singletons; the top ten hold roughly 8.3%. Busulfan-fludarabine conditioning, marrow transplant, and cyclophosphamide on days +3 and +4 were administered. The CDR3 has 15 residues. V shed 6 bases, J shed 1 base, and the junction held 7 bases outside the gene matches. Germline V gene lookup returns CDR1 SGHAT and CDR2 FQNNGV. This rearrangement joins TRBV11-2 to TRBJ2-7; TRBD2 matches at 9 bases. This specimen consisted of CD4+ T cells sorted from blood, obtained 1,800 to 2,000 days after a stem cell transplant with posttransplant cyclophosphamide. This clonotype was sampled from a female patient in her 40s who received an allogeneic stem cell transplant from a related donor, was CMV-positive, and had no GVHD. A subset of T cells may come from the graft donor. CDR3 in DNA: TGTGCCAGCAGATCCTGGCGGGGGGGATCCTACGAGCAGTACTTC. This translates into CASRSWRGGSYEQYF.